One and the same sample provided the 27 T cell receptor beta chains below, sequenced in a study of T cell responses to AZD1222 COVID-19 vaccine. The protocol was immunoSEQ multiplex PCR, while the TCRdb copy is restricted to in-frame clones and leaves out a portion. This sample yields more than 90,000 clones, of which around 89% are seen a single time; approximately 7.1% belongs to the top ten. This sample comprised peripheral blood, obtained 28 days after the second AZD1222 dose. Source of these receptors: an adult who received the AZD1222 COVID-19 vaccine.

J is TRBJ1-2 and V is TRBV4-1; weak D call: TRBD1 (5 bases). Looked up from germline, CDR1 is MGHRA and CDR2 is YSYEKL. Trimming took 2 bases from V and 3 from J, leaving 19 bases between them. This CDR3 is built from 17 residues. The CDR3 nucleotides read TGCGCCAGCAGCCAACCCGGACACACCAAGGAGTACTATGGCTACACCTTC. Translated, it gives CASSQPGHTKEYYGYTF.

V gene TRBV19 combines with J gene TRBJ1-6; D call uncertain. The CDR3 covers 13 residues. Germline V gives CDR1 LNHDA, CDR2 SQIVND (reference sequence). Trimming cost V 5 bases and J 9 bases, with 11 bases left between them. CDR3 in amino acids: CASSQRRVSPLHF. The CDR3 DNA reads TGTGCCAGTAGTCAGCGAAGGGTTTCACCCCTCCACTTT.

This chain connects TRBV7-9 to TRBJ1-6, with D perhaps matching TRBD1 (5 bases). Germline CDR1 reads SEHNR; CDR2 reads FQNEAQ (reference sequence). Trimming removed 1 base from V and 7 bases from J, with 5 bases in between. This CDR3 is built from 13 residues. CDR3 nucleotide sequence: TGTGCCAGCAGCTTAGAGGGGAATTCACCCCTCCACTTT. Translation: CASSLEGNSPLHF.

This chain connects TRBV5-1 to TRBJ1-2, with a possible D match to TRBD1 (5 bases). The CDR3 has 15 amino acids. Germline CDR1 reads SGHRS; CDR2 reads YFSETQ. Between the trimmed V and J ends, which lost 1 base and 3 bases, there was a span of 13 bases. CDR3: CASSLSAGHDYGYTF. For the CDR3, the DNA is TGCGCCAGCAGCTTGTCGGCGGGGCATGACTATGGCTACACCTTC.

This clone has more than one count but fewer than ten. The chain combines TRBV5-6 with TRBJ2-4, with D maybe TRBD1 (5 bases). The CDR3 is 17 residues long. In germline, CDR1 is SGHDT, CDR2 YYEEEE. Trimming removed 3 bases from V and 1 base from J, with 17 bases in between. CDR3 protein: CASSSTRTQAAKNIQYF. The CDR3 DNA sequence: TGTGCCAGCAGCTCGACCCGTACACAGGCGGCCAAAAACATTCAGTACTTC. Variable domain in full (rest from reference TRBV5-6 and TRBJ2-4): DAGVTQSPTHLIKTRGQQVTLRCSPKSGHDTVSWYQQALGQGPQFIFQYYEEEERQRGNFPDRFSGHQFPNYSSELNVNALLLGDSALYLCASSSTRTQAAKNIQYFGAGTRLSVL.

DNA for the CDR3: TGTGCCAGCACCCTCCAGAACGATGAAAAACTGTTTTTT. Its translation is CASTLQNDEKLFF. The J gene is TRBJ1-4, the V gene TRBV4-2; the D is unclear. V lost 7 bases and J lost 6, with 12 bases in between. From germline, CDR1 is LGHNA and CDR2 YNFKEQ. The CDR3 runs 13 residues.

The chain combines TRBV29-1 with TRBJ1-3, with 7 nucleotides matching TRBD1. The V segment lost 4 bases and the J segment 3 bases; nucleotides outside the gene matches: 3. Per germline, CDR1 SQVTM and CDR2 ANQGSEA. The CDR3 runs 13 residues. The CDR3 sequence is CSVGGQNGNTIYF. The CDR3 region has the DNA TGCAGCGTTGGGGGACAGAATGGAAACACCATATATTTT. The whole variable domain, remainder taken from reference TRBV29-1 and TRBJ1-3, is SAVISQKPSRDICQRGTSLTIQCQVDSQVTMMFWYRQQPGQSLTLIATANQGSEATYESGFVIDKFPISRPNLTFSTLTVSNMSPEDSSIYLCSVGGQNGNTIYFGEGSWLTVV.

The chain joins TRBV11-2 to TRBJ2-7, with 11 bases lining up with TRBD1. CDR1 and CDR2 (germline): SGHAT, FQNNGV. Germline trimming cut 4 bases from V and 6 bases from J; bases unmatched to any gene: 8. This CDR3 spans 15 amino acids. The CDR3: CASSSIRGTGGEQYF. CDR3 in DNA: TGTGCCAGCAGCTCGATAAGGGGGACAGGGGGCGAGCAGTACTTC.

The chain combines TRBV18 with TRBJ2-7, with 9 bases that match TRBD1. The germline CDR1 and CDR2 sequences are KGHSH and LQKENI. V lost 3 bases, J lost 5 bases, and 5 bases stayed unmatched. The CDR3 runs 14 residues. The CDR3 DNA follows: TGTGCCAGCTCACCCGGGACAGGGAGCGACGAGCAGTACTTC. This gives the protein CASSPGTGSDEQYF. Using reference TRBV18 and TRBJ2-7 for the parts outside the CDR3, the full variable domain is NAGVMQNPRHLVRRRGQEARLRCSPMKGHSHVYWYRQLPEEGLKFMVYLQKENIIDESGMPKERFSAEFPKEGPSILRIQQVVRGDSAAYFCASSPGTGSDEQYFGPGTRLTVT.

This chain joins TRBV2 and TRBJ1-1; D perhaps matches TRBD1 (5 bases). Between the trimmed V and J ends, which lost 2 bases and 5 bases, there was a span of 6 bases. CDR3 length: 12 residues. Germline loops: CDR1 SNHLY, CDR2 FYNNEI. The chain's CDR3 is CASSEQGTEAFF. CDR3 DNA: TGTGCCAGCAGTGAACAGGGTACTGAAGCTTTCTTT.

This rearrangement joins TRBV27 to TRBJ1-5; no clear D gene. The germline V gene has CDR1 MNHEY and CDR2 SMNVEV (reference sequence). Trimming took 2 bases from V and 5 from J, leaving 13 bases between them. This CDR3 comprises 15 residues. The CDR3 nucleotides read TGTGCCAGCAGTTTAGTTGTCGGGTCCGATCAGCCCCAGCATTTT. This gives the protein CASSLVVGSDQPQHF.

The V call is TRBV4-1, the J call TRBJ2-7; D possibly corresponds to TRBD2 (6 bases). Trimming left V 6 bases short and J 5 bases short, with 17 bases between. In germline, CDR1 is MGHRA, CDR2 YSYEKL. This CDR3 has 14 residues. Here the CDR3 DNA reads TGCGCCAGCAGACGTATGGGGGGTGCCCACGAGCAGTACTTC. Its translation is CASRRMGGAHEQYF.

This clone is a singleton in its sample. CDR3 sequence: CASSPRTALLTGVVSPLHF. DNA for the CDR3: TGTGCCAGCAGCCCCCGGACCGCCCTTTTGACAGGGGTGGTTTCACCCCTCCACTTT. The genes are TRBV7-8 and TRBJ1-6; 8 positions agree with TRBD1. The germline V gene encodes CDR1 SGHVS and CDR2 FQNEAQ. Unmatched junction bases numbered 21, after V lost 5 bases and J lost 9 bases. This CDR3 spans 19 amino acids.

This chain links TRBV27 with TRBJ2-7; 8 nucleotides align to TRBD1. V trimming: 1 base; J trimming: 3 bases; junction bases outside the gene matches: 5. Germline lookup yields CDR1 MNHEY and CDR2 SMNVEV (reference sequence). The CDR3 has 15 amino acids. The CDR3 DNA reads TGTGCCAGCAGTTTATTCTGGACAGGGAACTACGAGCAGTACTTC. Translating it yields CASSLFWTGNYEQYF.

About this clone: Other DNA sequences within the sample encode an identical CDR3. The chain links TRBV6-5 to TRBJ1-1; 8 bases agree with TRBD1. This CDR3 contains 13 residues. Looked up from germline, CDR1 is MNHEY and CDR2 is SVGAGI. With V trimmed by 6 bases and J by 1 base, 1 base remained unmatched. CDR3 DNA: TGTGCCAGCAGAGACAGGGGGAACACTGAAGCTTTCTTT. This codes for CASRDRGNTEAFF.

The chain links TRBV29-1 to TRBJ2-5; 8 nucleotides line up with TRBD1. The CDR3 is made up of 13 amino acids. CDR1 and CDR2 (germline): SQVTM, ANQGSEA. With 3 bases clipped from V and 4 bases from J, the junction kept 4 bases outside the gene matches. For the CDR3, the DNA is TGCAGCGTTGACCCAGGGGGCGGAGAGACCCAGTACTTC. Its protein is CSVDPGGGETQYF.

The V gene is TRBV18, the J gene TRBJ2-2; D is undetermined. The CDR3 runs 12 residues. CDR1 is KGHSH, CDR2 LQKENI, per germline. The V end lost 8 bases, the J end lost 5 bases, and 9 bases lay between the germline ends. CDR3: CASGPVTGELFF. The CDR3 coding sequence is TGTGCCAGCGGGCCAGTTACCGGGGAGCTGTTTTTT.

J is TRBJ2-7 and V is TRBV6-5; 7 bases are a match to TRBD1. With 5 bases clipped from V and 5 bases from J, the junction kept 6 bases outside the gene matches. The CDR3 runs to 13 residues. In germline, CDR1 is MNHEY, CDR2 SVGAGI. The CDR3: CASSRQGVDEQYF. The CDR3 DNA reads TGTGCCAGCAGTCGTCAGGGGGTCGACGAGCAGTACTTC.

The chain employs TRBV29-1 and TRBJ1-2; the D gene is possibly TRBD1 (5 bases). CDR3 length equals 13 residues. V lost 7 bases and J lost 0, with 12 bases in between. Per the germline V gene, CDR1 is SQVTM and CDR2 is ANQGSEA. The CDR3 nucleotides are TGCAGCGCGACAGCGGGGACTAACTATGGCTACACCTTC. Residues: CSATAGTNYGYTF.

This chain links TRBV7-8 with TRBJ1-1, with D possibly TRBD1 on 5 matching bases. This CDR3 has 14 amino acids. V was pared by 5 bases and J by 4 bases, with 14 bases between. Germline V gene sequence: CDR1 SGHVS, CDR2 FQNEAQ. Written as DNA, the CDR3 is TGTGCCAGCAGCGTTCAGGGACGTGGCACTGAAGCTTTCTTT. As protein: CASSVQGRGTEAFF.

The chain is built from TRBV7-2 and TRBJ2-1; D is ambiguous. From germline, CDR1 is SGHTA and CDR2 FQGNSA. The V and J ends lost 2 bases and 9 bases respectively, with 5 bases between them. The CDR3 covers 11 residues. CDR3 in amino acids: CASSLTPEQFF. CDR3 nucleotide sequence: TGTGCCAGCAGCTTAACCCCTGAGCAGTTCTTC.

The chain joins TRBV9 to TRBJ2-7, with D unclear. The CDR3 length is 14 residues. Trimming removed 0 bases from V and 0 bases from J, with 7 bases in between. Germline assignment: CDR1 SGDLS and CDR2 YYNGEE. Written as DNA, the CDR3 is TGTGCCAGCAGCGTAGAGCACAGCTCCTACGAGCAGTACTTC. Translated: CASSVEHSSYEQYF. Together with reference TRBV9 and TRBJ2-7, the CDR3 gives the full variable domain: DSGVTQTPKHLITATGQRVTLRCSPRSGDLSVYWYQQSLDQGLQFLIQYYNGEERAKGNILERFSAQQFPDLHSELNLSSLELGDSALYFCASSVEHSSYEQYFGPGTRLTVT.

DNA of the CDR3: TGTGCCAGCAGCTTAGTCCTAGCGGGAGACACAGATACGCAGTATTTT. Translation: CASSLVLAGDTDTQYF. The rearrangement joins TRBV7-9 to TRBJ2-3; TRBD2 aligns across 10 bases. The CDR3 extends over 16 amino acids. Germline CDR1 reads SEHNR; CDR2 reads FQNEAQ (reference sequence). V shed 1 base and J 2 bases; nucleotides not matched to a gene: 3.

This rearrangement joins TRBV7-2 to TRBJ1-5; D is perhaps TRBD1 (5 bases). Germline V gene lookup returns CDR1 SGHTA and CDR2 FQGNSA. The CDR3 covers 13 residues. The germline V and J ends were trimmed by 3 bases and 7 bases, with 10 bases remaining between them. The CDR3 spells CASSFGRGQPQHF. CDR3 bases: TGTGCCAGCAGCTTTGGTAGGGGACAGCCCCAGCATTTT. Variable domain in full (rest from reference TRBV7-2 and TRBJ1-5): GAGVSQSPSNKVTEKGKDVELRCDPISGHTALYWYRQSLGQGLEFLIYFQGNSAPDKSGLPSDRFSAERTGGSVSTLTIQRTQQEDSAVYLCASSFGRGQPQHFGDGTRLSIL.

This rearrangement joins TRBV3-1 (or the pseudogene TRBV3-2) to TRBJ1-5, with 7 bases that match TRBD1. V was pared by 1 base and J by 0 bases, with 6 bases of the junction left unmatched. The germline V gene has CDR1 LGHDT and CDR2 YNNKEL (reference sequence). CDR3 length: 17 residues. CDR3 region: CASSQGGGTDSNQPQHF. DNA of the CDR3: TGTGCCAGCAGCCAAGGCGGGGGGACAGATAGCAATCAGCCCCAGCATTTT.

V gene TRBV7-9 combines with J gene TRBJ1-2; TRBD1 is a possible D gene (6 bases). Between the trimmed V and J ends, which lost 1 base and 5 bases, there was a span of 8 bases. The germline V gene has CDR1 SEHNR and CDR2 FQNEAQ (reference sequence). The length of the CDR3 is 13 residues. CDR3 nucleotides: TGTGCCAGCAGCTTAGGGACAGATTATGGCTACACCTTC. This codes for CASSLGTDYGYTF.

This clone was detected only once. For the CDR3, the DNA is TGTGCCAGCAGCACCGACAGGGAAAGGACTGAAGCTTTCTTT. Amino acids: CASSTDRERTEAFF. The rearrangement links TRBV7-3 to TRBJ1-1, with TRBD1 identical over 7 bases. Germline CDR1 SGHTA, CDR2 FQGTGA. The CDR3 is 14 amino acids. V was clipped by 5 bases and J by 5 bases; unmatched bases: 8.